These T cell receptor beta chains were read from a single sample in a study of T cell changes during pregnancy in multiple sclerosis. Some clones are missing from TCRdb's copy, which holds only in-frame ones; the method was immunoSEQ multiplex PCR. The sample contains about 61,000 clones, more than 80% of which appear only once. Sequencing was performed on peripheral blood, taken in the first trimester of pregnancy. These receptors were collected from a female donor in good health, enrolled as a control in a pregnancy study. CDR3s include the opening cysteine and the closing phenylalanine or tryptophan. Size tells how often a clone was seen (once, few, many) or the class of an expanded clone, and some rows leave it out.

CDR3 protein: CASRSANGGIYGYTF; J gene: TRBJ1-2; clone size: NA; V gene: TRBV19
CDR3 protein: CASTPYRQGPYNEQFF; J gene: TRBJ2-1; clone size: NA; V gene: TRBV11-2
CDR3 protein: CASSTGLSYRDSPLHF; J gene: TRBJ1-6; clone size: NA; V gene: TRBV19
CDR3 protein: CASSLDYGQHANTGELFF; J gene: TRBJ2-2; clone size: NA; V gene: TRBV4-3
CDR3 protein: CASSQGTQRGNNEQFF; J gene: TRBJ2-1; clone size: NA; V gene: TRBV4-2
CDR3 protein: CASSQDFSTQYF; J gene: TRBJ2-3; clone size: NA; V gene: TRBV7-3
CDR3 protein: CASSEVGAANTGELFF; J gene: TRBJ2-2; clone size: NA; V gene: TRBV2
CDR3 protein: CASSEAGGQETQYF; J gene: TRBJ2-5; clone size: NA; V gene: TRBV6-1
CDR3 protein: CASSQDRGQPQHF; J gene: TRBJ1-5; clone size: NA; V gene: TRBV4-2
CDR3 protein: CASSPTQGFGTDTQYF; J gene: TRBJ2-3; clone size: NA; V gene: TRBV7-8
CDR3 protein: CASGGSQQFF; J gene: TRBJ2-1; clone size: NA; V gene: TRBV6-1
CDR3 protein: CASSWGTGWKTQYF; J gene: TRBJ2-5; clone size: NA; V gene: TRBV5-1
CDR3 protein: CASSGQLNTEAFF; J gene: TRBJ1-1; clone size: NA; V gene: TRBV18
CDR3 protein: CASSRDREGSPLHF; J gene: TRBJ1-6; clone size: few; V gene: TRBV11-3
CDR3 protein: CASSPQRGSTDTQYF; J gene: TRBJ2-3; clone size: NA; V gene: TRBV7-3
CDR3 protein: CATQDSPNYGYTF; J gene: TRBJ1-2; clone size: NA; V gene: TRBV2
CDR3 protein: CASSFLDTQYF; J gene: TRBJ2-3; clone size: NA; V gene: TRBV5-6
CDR3 protein: CASSGVVTGQEQYF; J gene: TRBJ2-7; clone size: NA; V gene: TRBV11-3
CDR3 protein: CASSPDRNYGYTF; J gene: TRBJ1-2; clone size: once; V gene: TRBV13
CDR3 protein: CASSKLDQGETQYF; J gene: TRBJ2-5; clone size: NA; V gene: TRBV5-1
CDR3 protein: CASSIAGDHSYEQYF; J gene: TRBJ2-7; clone size: NA; V gene: TRBV9
CDR3 protein: CASNLLGGTGELFF; J gene: TRBJ2-2; clone size: NA; V gene: TRBV6-6
CDR3 protein: CASSGDRSYEQYF; J gene: TRBJ2-7; clone size: once; V gene: TRBV9
CDR3 protein: CASSWADSSYGYTF; J gene: TRBJ1-2; clone size: NA; V gene: TRBV6-6
CDR3 protein: CASSLTPGTDEQFF; J gene: TRBJ2-1; clone size: NA; V gene: TRBV7-3
CDR3 protein: CASSLWGQGQRVNYGYTF; J gene: TRBJ1-2; clone size: NA; V gene: TRBV19
CDR3 protein: CASSRQGREKLFF; J gene: TRBJ1-4; clone size: NA; V gene: TRBV4-3
CDR3 protein: CASSELANTEAFF; J gene: TRBJ1-1; clone size: NA; V gene: TRBV6-1
CDR3 protein: CASSRGGGNYGYTF; J gene: TRBJ1-2; clone size: NA; V gene: TRBV19
CDR3 protein: CASSVGLAGEQETQYF; J gene: TRBJ2-5; clone size: once; V gene: TRBV9
CDR3 protein: CASSLGTGATEPQHF; J gene: TRBJ1-5; clone size: NA; V gene: TRBV27
CDR3 protein: CASSYGTGGFDEQYF; J gene: TRBJ2-7; clone size: once; V gene: TRBV11-3
CDR3 protein: CASSLNPSGGQYQETQYF; J gene: TRBJ2-5; clone size: NA; V gene: TRBV5-4
CDR3 protein: CASSPEIAVSHQETQYF; J gene: TRBJ2-5; clone size: NA; V gene: TRBV4-2
CDR3 protein: CASSVDARMNTEAFF; J gene: TRBJ1-1; clone size: NA; V gene: TRBV9
CDR3 protein: CASSVGGAGSYEQYF; J gene: TRBJ2-7; clone size: NA; V gene: TRBV9
CDR3 protein: CASSQDRTAYGYTF; J gene: TRBJ1-2; clone size: NA; V gene: TRBV4-2
CDR3 protein: CASSVRGAVNTEAFF; J gene: TRBJ1-1; clone size: NA; V gene: TRBV7-2
CDR3 protein: CASSLTSGGYEQYF; J gene: TRBJ2-7; clone size: NA; V gene: TRBV5-4
CDR3 protein: CASSLETPRVGLTQHF; J gene: TRBJ1-5; clone size: NA; V gene: TRBV7-8
CDR3 protein: CASSLDRGVNQPQHF; J gene: TRBJ1-5; clone size: NA; V gene: TRBV7-2
CDR3 protein: CASSVAPGTVQGEQFF; J gene: TRBJ2-1; clone size: NA; V gene: TRBV9
CDR3 protein: CASSLRGVIRDNEKLFF; J gene: TRBJ1-4; clone size: NA; V gene: TRBV28
CDR3 protein: CASSLEGGGYNEQFF; J gene: TRBJ2-1; clone size: once; V gene: TRBV11-2